This T cell receptor beta chain was identified during a study of blood T cell repertoires in COVID-19. Study-wide context: PBMCs, B-cell-depleted T cells, or T cells were the source of the cDNA or gDNA that made up the material.

In the study's own analysis: Scientists estimated how many nucleated cells there were by amplifying reference gene primers. The assay was immunoSEQ multiplex PCR, and TCRdb's table has in-frame clones only and misses some. D and trimming come from the DNA, and the V and J calls and clone size come from that table. The sample includes roughly 110,000 clones, roughly 90% of them seen just once. Germline V lookup: CDR1 SGHRS, CDR2 YFSETQ. CDR3 size: 14 residues. V lost 5 bases, J lost 5 bases, and 6 bases stayed unmatched. The J gene is TRBJ2-1, the V gene TRBV5-1; the match to TRBD2 covers 8 bases. This clonotype originated in a human donor with acute or convalescent COVID-19. The donor label of this sample is uncertain. The sequencing input was peripheral blood. The CDR3 loop is CASSRTSYNNEQFF. Here the CDR3 DNA reads TGCGCCAGCAGTCGGACTAGCTATAACAATGAGCAGTTCTTC.